This section outlines one TCR beta chain sequence together with its context. The sample comes from a study of blood T cell repertoires in COVID-19. Original handling: From reference gene primer amplification, estimates of nucleated cell counts were derived. Repertoires were generated with immunoSEQ multiplex PCR, while TCRdb's copy carries only in-frame clones and drops some. V and J calls and clone size come straight from that table; D and trimming were deduced from the DNA. The profile covers around 70,000 clones, with roughly nine tenths appearing a single time and around 2.6% taken by the ten largest. Sequenced sample: peripheral blood. The TCR sequence derives from a man aged 45-65 years with COVID-19, enrolled during active disease.

The CDR3 here is CASARRGTYNEQFF. DNA of the CDR3: TGTGCCAGCGCCCGGAGGGGAACCTACAATGAGCAGTTCTTC. The V and J genes are TRBV19 and TRBJ2-1; tentatively, D is TRBD2 (6 bases). V dropped 9 bases and J dropped 2 bases, with 14 bases sitting between them. CDR1 LNHDA and CDR2 SQIVND come from the germline V gene (reference sequence). The CDR3 length is 14 residues.